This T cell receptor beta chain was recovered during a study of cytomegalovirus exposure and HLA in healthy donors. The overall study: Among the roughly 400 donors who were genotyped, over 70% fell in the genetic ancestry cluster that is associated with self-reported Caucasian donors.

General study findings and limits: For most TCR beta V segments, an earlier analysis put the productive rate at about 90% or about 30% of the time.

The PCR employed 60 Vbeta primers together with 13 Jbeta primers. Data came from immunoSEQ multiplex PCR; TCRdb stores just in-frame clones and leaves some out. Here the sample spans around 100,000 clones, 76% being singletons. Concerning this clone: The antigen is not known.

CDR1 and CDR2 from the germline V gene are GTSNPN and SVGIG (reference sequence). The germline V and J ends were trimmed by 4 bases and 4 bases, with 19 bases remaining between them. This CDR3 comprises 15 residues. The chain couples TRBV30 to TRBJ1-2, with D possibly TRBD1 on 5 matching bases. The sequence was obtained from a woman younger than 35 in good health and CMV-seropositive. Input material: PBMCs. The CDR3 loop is CAWIQSRGSGYGYTF. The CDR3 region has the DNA TGTGCCTGGATCCAAAGTAGGGGCTCCGGCTATGGCTACACCTTC. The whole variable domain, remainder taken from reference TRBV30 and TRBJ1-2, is SQTIHQWPATLVQPVGSPLSLECTVEGTSNPNLYWYRQAAGRGLQLLFYSVGIGQISSEVPQNLSASRPQDRQFILSSKKLLLSDSGFYLCAWIQSRGSGYGYTFGSGTRLTVV.